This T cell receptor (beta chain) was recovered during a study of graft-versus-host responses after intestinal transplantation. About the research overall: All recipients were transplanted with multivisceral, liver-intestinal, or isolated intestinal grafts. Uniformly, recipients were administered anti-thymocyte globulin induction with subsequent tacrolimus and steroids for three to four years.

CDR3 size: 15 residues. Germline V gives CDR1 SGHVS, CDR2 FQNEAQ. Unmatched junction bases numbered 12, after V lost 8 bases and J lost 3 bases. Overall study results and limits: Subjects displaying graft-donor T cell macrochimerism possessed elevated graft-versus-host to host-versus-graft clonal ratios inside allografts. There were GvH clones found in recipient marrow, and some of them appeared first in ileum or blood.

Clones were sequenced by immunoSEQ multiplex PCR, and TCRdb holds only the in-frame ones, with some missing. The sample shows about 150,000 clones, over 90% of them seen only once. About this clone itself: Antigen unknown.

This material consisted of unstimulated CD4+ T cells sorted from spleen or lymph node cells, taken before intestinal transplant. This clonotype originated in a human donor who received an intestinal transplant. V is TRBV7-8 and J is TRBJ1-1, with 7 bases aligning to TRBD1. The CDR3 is CASVLTGKVYTEAFF. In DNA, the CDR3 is TGTGCCAGCGTCCTGACAGGGAAAGTATACACTGAAGCTTTCTTT. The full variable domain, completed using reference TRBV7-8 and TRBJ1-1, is GAGVSQSPRYKVAKRGQDVALRCDPISGHVSLFWYQQALGQGPEFLTYFQNEAQLDKSGLPSDRFFAERPEGSVSTLKIQRTQQEDSAVYLCASVLTGKVYTEAFFGQGTRLTVV.